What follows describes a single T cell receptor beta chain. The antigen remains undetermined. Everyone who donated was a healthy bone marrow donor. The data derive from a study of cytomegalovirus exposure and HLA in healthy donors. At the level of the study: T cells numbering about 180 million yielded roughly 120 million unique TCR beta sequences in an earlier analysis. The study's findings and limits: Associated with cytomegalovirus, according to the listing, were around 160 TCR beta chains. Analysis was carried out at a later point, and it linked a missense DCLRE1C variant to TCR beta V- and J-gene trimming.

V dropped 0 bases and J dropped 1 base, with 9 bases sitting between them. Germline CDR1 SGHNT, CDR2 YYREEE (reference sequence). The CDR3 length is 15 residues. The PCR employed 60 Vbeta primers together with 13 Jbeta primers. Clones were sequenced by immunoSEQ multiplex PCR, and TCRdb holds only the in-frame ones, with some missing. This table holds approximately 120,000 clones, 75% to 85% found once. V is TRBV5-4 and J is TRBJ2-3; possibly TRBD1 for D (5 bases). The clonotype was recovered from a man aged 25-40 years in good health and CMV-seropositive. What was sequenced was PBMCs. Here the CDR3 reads CASSLGGAGTDTQYF. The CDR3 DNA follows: TGTGCCAGCAGCTTGGGTGGGGCCGGCACAGATACGCAGTATTTT.